This TCR beta chain comes out of a study of low-dose radiotherapy and immunotherapy resistance in tumors (dated by TCRdb to between 2021 and 2023). Study-wide context: In Cohort 1, 0.5 Gy per fraction was delivered every 2 weeks, and a total PTV dose of 6.5 Gy was prescribed. No randomization into treatment groups was done for the people taking part in the trial. For Cohort 2, the dose was 1 Gy per fraction given every two weeks, adding up to 13 Gy in total across 26 weeks. Patients were given nivolumab as a 240 mg flat dose every two weeks and ipilimumab at 1 mg/kg every six weeks, with both drugs delivered intravenously. The translational analysis covered eight patients: three from the first dose cohort and the first five from the second dose cohort. Starting on cycle 1 day 1, patients took 300 mg of aspirin by mouth once a day for four cycles. Intravenous cyclophosphamide at 200 mg/m2 was administered every two weeks, one day ahead of each radiation and immunotherapy administration.

This clonotype was recorded at least ten times. Its antigen is unknown. No much larger clone exists at a distance of one base, and base qualities are not known. Reading the germline V gene (reference sequence) gives CDR1 DFQATT and CDR2 SNEGSKA. Reading from cysteine to phenylalanine, the CDR3 counts 15 amino acids. Kept here is only the CDR3 DNA, which spans 45 bases and is read in frame from base 1. The germline V and J ends show losses of 0 bases and 3 bases respectively, and no gene match explains 8 bases of the junction. The reads were generated on an Illumina HiSeq 2500. To make first-strand cDNA, Superscript III was used along with a set of TRAV- and TRBV-specific primers so that both the TCRalpha and TCRbeta chains were covered. TCRs were amplified with Phusion for roughly 20 PCR cycles using a constant-region primer together with the adapter attached to the V primers. The MessageAmp II aRNA Amplification Kit was used to amplify the isolated mRNA, with in vitro transcription run for about 15 hours at 37 degrees C. mRNA for TCR sequencing was isolated with the Dynabeads mRNA DIRECT Purification Kit. A second approximately 23-cycle Phusion PCR added indexed Illumina adapters, and products were purified with AMPure XP beads. The authors processed their data as follows. Using custom Perl scripts, TCR sequences that encoded the same protein were pooled, out-of-frame sequences were dropped, and the abundance of each clonotype was calculated. TCR sequences supported by only a single read were excluded from analysis. Among the metrics used to describe the repertoires were Shannon entropy, Gini index, clonality, richness, and the frequency of TCRs shared between repertoires. TCRdb reanalyzed the raw reads on its own, using fastp at Q25 for trimming and MiXCR for clone calling, and kept in-frame beta chains. Rows are unified per CDR3 protein, each entry keeping the most common DNA and genes. For this entry, the V and J calls and clone size follow TCRdb and not the study's own pipeline. In all, the sample holds some 71,000 distinct CDR3 sequences, and roughly 30% of those were seen once. The ten largest make up 11% of the sample.

According to the study, the label for this sample's time point signals: before trial treatment. The donors took part in RACIN, a single-arm, phase I, dose-escalation trial that combined nivolumab, ipilimumab, aspirin, low-dose cyclophosphamide and low-dose radiotherapy. Patients were eligible if they had advanced solid tumors that were TIL-negative. Here the chain combines TRBV20-1 and TRBJ2-7, and 7 bases in between align with TRBD2. This clonotype originated in a female donor with ovarian cancer. Sequences were derived from PBMCs, sampled before treatment. The CDR3 protein sequence reads: CSAREGEGPIYEQYF. At the DNA level, the sequence is TGCAGTGCTAGAGAAGGGGAGGGGCCGATCTACGAGCAGTACTTC.